Shown below are 13 T cell receptor beta chains from a single sample sequenced in a study of cytomegalovirus exposure and HLA in healthy donors (dated by TCRdb to the late 2010s). Library preparation was by the immunoSEQ multiplex PCR assay. TCRdb carries this immuneACCESS record with in-frame sequences only. Its versions omit some clonotypes, under half of them owing to an unresolved V gene in the studies checked, with the rest unexplained. This sample is represented by 200,000 to 250,000 clones; 75% to 90% of them were singletons. Less than 7% of the sample belongs to the ten largest clones. Input material: PBMCs. All receptors derive from a woman aged 18-30 years in good health and CMV-seronegative.

J is TRBJ1-5 and V is TRBV30; D is undetermined. The CDR3 runs 13 residues. V lost 2 bases, J lost 6 bases, and 11 bases lay in between. CDR1 is GTSNPN, CDR2 SVGIG, per germline (reference sequence). CDR3 nucleotide sequence: TGTGCCTGGAGTACCCGCGGCGGTCAGCCCCAGCATTTT. It yields the protein CAWSTRGGQPQHF.

The gene calls are TRBV5-6 and TRBJ2-3; 9 nucleotides align to TRBD2. The CDR3 sequence is 15 residues long. Per germline, CDR1 SGHDT and CDR2 YYEEEE. V shed 4 bases and J 5 bases; nucleotides not matched to a gene: 8. The CDR3 protein is CASSPWGAGGDTQYF. The CDR3 DNA sequence: TGTGCCAGCAGCCCCTGGGGAGCGGGGGGAGATACGCAGTATTTT.

This clone has only one observation. The chain recombines TRBV5-1 with TRBJ2-5; tentatively, D is TRBD1 or TRBD2 (5 bases each). The CDR3 loop spans 14 amino acids. Trimming shortened V by 4 bases and J by 4 bases, and 14 bases separated the two germline ends. Germline values: CDR1 SGHRS, CDR2 YFSETQ. The CDR3 nucleotides are TGCGCCAGCAGCGGTGGGGGTTCCCCAGAGACCCAGTACTTC. Translated: CASSGGGSPETQYF.

The chain has TRBV2 and TRBJ1-2; D might be TRBD1 (6 bases). Germline loops: CDR1 SNHLY, CDR2 FYNNEI. The ends were cut back, 3 bases at V and 4 bases at J, with 12 bases in the middle. The CDR3 runs 14 residues. The CDR3 protein is CASSDPGQLYGYTF. As DNA, the CDR3 is TGTGCCAGCAGTGACCCCGGACAGCTCTATGGCTACACCTTC.

The V and J genes are TRBV9 and TRBJ1-2, with 7 positions matching TRBD1. The CDR3 sequence is 17 residues long. Trimming cost V 4 bases and J 3 bases; bases outside gene matches: 15. Germline V CDR1 and CDR2: SGDLS, YYNGEE. The CDR3 sequence is CASSPVGRSGGDYGYTF. The CDR3 DNA follows: TGTGCCAGCAGCCCCGTTGGTAGATCAGGGGGTGACTATGGCTACACCTTC.

V usage is TRBV5-4 and J usage is TRBJ2-1; D possibly uses TRBD1 or TRBD2 (5 bases each). Germline CDR1 and CDR2: SGHNT and YYREEE (reference sequence). V was shortened by 3 bases and J by 7 bases, with 8 bases between the two germline ends. The CDR3 spans 12 residues. The CDR3 protein is CASSWDQNEQFF. CDR3 DNA sequence: TGTGCCAGCAGCTGGGACCAAAATGAGCAGTTCTTC. The complete variable domain, with remaining parts taken from reference TRBV5-4 and TRBJ2-1, reads ETGVTQSPTHLIKTRGQQVTLRCSSQSGHNTVSWYQQALGQGPQFIFQYYREEENGRGNFPPRFSGLQFPNYSSELNVNALELDDSALYLCASSWDQNEQFFGPGTRLTVL.

This chain connects TRBV29-1 to TRBJ1-2; 7 bases fit TRBD1. Germline values: CDR1 SQVTM, CDR2 ANQGSEA. With V trimmed by 0 bases and J by 7 bases, 2 bases remained unmatched. This CDR3 contains 12 residues. The CDR3 bases are TGCAGCGTTGAAGACCAGGGGGGTGGCTACACCTTC. Its protein product is CSVEDQGGGYTF.

This rearrangement joins TRBV29-1 to TRBJ2-6; 7 bases align to TRBD1. CDR1 SQVTM and CDR2 ANQGSEA come from the germline V gene. Germline trimming cut 6 bases from V and 2 bases from J; bases unmatched to any gene: 4. The CDR3 has 14 amino acids. The DNA for the CDR3 is TGCAGCGTCGACAGGGATCCTGGGGCCAACGTCCTGACTTTC. Protein product: CSVDRDPGANVLTF.

J is TRBJ2-7 and V is TRBV12-5, with unresolved D. The CDR3 covers 14 residues. Looked up from germline, CDR1 is LGHNT and CDR2 is FRNRAP. V dropped 2 bases and J dropped 2 bases, with 10 bases sitting between them. CDR3 DNA: TGTGCTAGTGGTTTGCCTTACGGCCCCTACGAGCAGTACTTC. This encodes CASGLPYGPYEQYF.

This clone was detected once. This chain joins TRBV10-3 and TRBJ2-4; D remains ambiguous. The germline V gene has CDR1 ENHRY and CDR2 SYGVKD. V was clipped by 6 bases and J by 8 bases, with 14 bases between them. The CDR3 spans 13 residues. This chain's CDR3 is CAIRPSLKDIQYF. CDR3 DNA sequence: TGTGCCATCAGACCCTCATTGAAGGACATTCAGTACTTC.

The V gene is TRBV15, the J gene TRBJ2-3; D tentatively reads TRBD1 or TRBD2 (5 bases each). The CDR3 spans 15 residues. The germline V gene encodes CDR1 LNHNV and CDR2 YYDKDF (reference sequence). V lost 2 bases and J 4 bases, leaving 13 bases between the germline ends. The CDR3 DNA follows: TGTGCCACCAGCAGACCCCAGAGAGGGGCAGATACGCAGTATTTT. It specifies CATSRPQRGADTQYF. The entire variable domain, with the rest obtained from reference TRBV15 and TRBJ2-3, is as follows: DAMVIQNPRYQVTQFGKPVTLSCSQTLNHNVMYWYQQKSSQAPKLLFHYYDKDFNNEADTPDNFQSRRPNTSFCFLDIRSPGLGDTAMYLCATSRPQRGADTQYFGPGTRLTVL.

This sequence joins TRBV29-1 and TRBJ1-5, with D possibly matching TRBD1 (6 bases). This CDR3 has 11 amino acids. Germline V gives CDR1 SQVTM, CDR2 ANQGSEA. V lost 6 bases, J lost 12 bases, and 15 bases lay in between. CDR3 DNA: TGCAGCGTCGCCCAAGGACAGATCCAGCATTTT. Amino acid sequence: CSVAQGQIQHF.

This sequence joins TRBV7-8 and TRBJ2-7, with D possibly being TRBD2 (6 bases). The ends were cut back, 5 bases at V and 0 bases at J, with 17 bases in the middle. Germline CDR1 SGHVS, CDR2 FQNEAQ. This CDR3 has 16 residues. The CDR3 reads CASSQTAGRSSYEQYF. The CDR3 coding sequence is TGTGCCAGCAGCCAAACGGCGGGACGGAGCTCCTACGAGCAGTACTTC. Variable domain in full (rest from reference TRBV7-8 and TRBJ2-7): GAGVSQSPRYKVAKRGQDVALRCDPISGHVSLFWYQQALGQGPEFLTYFQNEAQLDKSGLPSDRFFAERPEGSVSTLKIQRTQQEDSAVYLCASSQTAGRSSYEQYFGPGTRLTVT.